This entry features one TCR beta chain sequence. What it binds is not known. This record belongs to a study of beta chain features in type 1 diabetes. Study-level points and caveats: Resolution of whether HLA type affects TCRB rearrangement was not achieved here. Among all four CD4+ subsets, Type 1 diabetes patients had TCRB CDR3s that were moderately but significantly shorter.

Germline values: CDR1 SGDLS, CDR2 YYNGEE. The germline V and J ends were trimmed by 4 bases and 1 base, with 11 bases remaining between them. CDR3 length: 14 residues. The study reverse transcribed the entire isolated RNA, so it sequenced expressed TCRB transcripts. Generated by immunoSEQ multiplex PCR, the TCRdb table keeps only in-frame clones and is missing some. The sample yields hundreds of thousands of clones, around 16% seen once. Purity of each sorted population was above 95%. V is TRBV9 and J is TRBJ2-5; D unclear. The clonotype comes from a man aged 18 to 30 with type 1 diabetes. The material sequenced was naive CD4+ T cells from blood. The CDR3 DNA is TGTGCCAGCAGCCCTAGTGGTCTCCAAGAGACCCAGTACTTC. Translation: CASSPSGLQETQYF.